The 17 T cell receptor beta chains in this list originate from one sample, sequenced in a study of T cell changes during pregnancy in multiple sclerosis. Only in-frame clones appear in the TCRdb table, and some are missing; sequencing was by immunoSEQ multiplex PCR. Counted here are 20,000 to 25,000 clones, around 90% occurring once; the ten biggest clones make up 0.6% to 0.85%. The sample consisted of CD4+ T cells from peripheral blood mononuclear cells, taken in the third trimester of pregnancy. All receptors derive from a female donor with multiple sclerosis, enrolled in a pregnancy study.

CDR3 DNA sequence: TGTGCCTGGAGGTCCGCGGGAGGGCTGAATCAGCCCCAGCATTTT. Translating it yields CAWRSAGGLNQPQHF. The rearrangement links TRBV30 to TRBJ1-5; D unclear. Germline values: CDR1 GTSNPN, CDR2 SVGIG (reference sequence). The CDR3 contains 15 residues. The germline V and J ends were trimmed by 3 bases and 4 bases, with 16 bases remaining between them.

In this sample, this clone turned up a few times. The V gene is TRBV19, the J gene TRBJ1-1, with no clear D. CDR1 and CDR2 (germline): LNHDA, SQIVND (reference sequence). The V end lost 5 bases, the J end lost 5 bases, and 9 bases lay between the germline ends. The CDR3 totals 12 residues. CDR3 residues: CASSPRRTEAFF. CDR3 bases: TGTGCCAGTAGTCCCCGGCGGACTGAAGCTTTCTTT.

The chain is built from TRBV4-1 and TRBJ2-5, with TRBD2 as a possible D gene (6 bases). V dropped 4 bases and J dropped 0 bases, with 18 bases sitting between them. The CDR3 has 17 residues. Germline CDR1 reads MGHRA; CDR2 reads YSYEKL. The CDR3 DNA reads TGCGCCAGCAGCCGAGATCCGGGACTCCGGTACCAAGAGACCCAGTACTTC. Translated: CASSRDPGLRYQETQYF.

This chain uses TRBV18 with TRBJ1-2; D remains ambiguous. The V end lost 4 bases, the J end lost 2 bases, and 5 bases lay between the germline ends. Germline CDR1 reads KGHSH; CDR2 reads LQKENI. The CDR3 consists of 12 residues. DNA of the CDR3: TGTGCCAGCTCACAGGAGAACTATGGCTACACCTTC. This sequence encodes CASSQENYGYTF.

This sequence joins TRBV5-5 and TRBJ2-7; 9 nucleotides align to TRBD1. Per the germline V gene, CDR1 is SGHKS and CDR2 is YYEKEE (reference sequence). V trimming: 3 bases; J trimming: 2 bases; junction bases outside the gene matches: 12. CDR3 size: 17 residues. CDR3 DNA: TGTGCCAGCAGCTGGGACAGGGTGGGCAATAGCGCCTACGAGCAGTACTTC. Its translation: CASSWDRVGNSAYEQYF. The whole variable domain, filled in from reference TRBV5-5 and TRBJ2-7, reads DAGVTQSPTHLIKTRGQQVTLRCSPISGHKSVSWYQQVLGQGPQFIFQYYEKEERGRGNFPDRFSARQFPNYSSELNVNALLLGDSALYLCASSWDRVGNSAYEQYFGPGTRLTVT.

V gene TRBV28 combines with J gene TRBJ1-5; TRBD1 matches at 9 bases. CDR3 size: 16 residues. The germline CDR1 and CDR2 sequences are MDHEN and SYDVKM. V lost 3 bases and J lost 6; bases outside the gene matches: 9. Here the CDR3 DNA reads TGTGCCAGCAGTTTCTGGGGACAGGGCCTACTTCAGCCCCAGCATTTT. This sequence encodes CASSFWGQGLLQPQHF.

The chain carries TRBV6-1 and TRBJ1-6; 9 nucleotides align to TRBD1. The germline CDR1 and CDR2 sequences are MNHNS and SASEGT. CDR3 length: 15 residues. V shed 1 base, J shed 8 bases, and the junction held 3 bases outside the gene matches. CDR3 sequence reads: CASSEGRDRDSPLHF. The CDR3 region has the DNA TGTGCCAGCAGTGAAGGCAGGGACAGGGATTCACCCCTCCACTTT.

The chain couples TRBV19 to TRBJ1-1; D remains ambiguous. V shed 6 bases and J shed 4 bases, with 12 bases lying between them. The CDR3 is made up of 13 amino acids. The germline V gene encodes CDR1 LNHDA and CDR2 SQIVND (reference sequence). The CDR3 loop reads CASSPLWATEAFF. Written as DNA, the CDR3 is TGTGCCAGTAGCCCTCTTTGGGCCACTGAAGCTTTCTTT.

The chain couples TRBV7-2 to TRBJ2-5; unclear D gene. The CDR3 is 12 residues long. V was trimmed by 2 bases and J by 5 bases, leaving 6 bases between them. CDR1 is SGHTA and CDR2 is FQGNSA in the germline V gene. In DNA form, the CDR3 reads TGTGCCAGCAGCTTATCTCGGGAGACCCAGTACTTC. This codes for CASSLSRETQYF.

V and J are TRBV10-3 and TRBJ2-1; the match to TRBD1 covers 7 bases. Germline V gene data show CDR1 as ENHRY and CDR2 as SYGVKD. This CDR3 is built from 13 residues. The V and J ends lost 2 bases and 12 bases, in that order; junction bases with no gene match: 7. The CDR3 sequence: CAISERQGLSQFF. In nucleotides, the CDR3 is TGTGCCATCAGTGAGCGACAGGGATTATCGCAGTTCTTC.

The J gene is TRBJ1-1, the V gene TRBV19, with a weak D call TRBD1 (5 bases). Deletions cut 5 bases from V and 1 base from J, with 8 bases between. The CDR3 runs 13 residues. Germline V gene sequence: CDR1 LNHDA, CDR2 SQIVND (reference sequence). CDR3 bases: TGTGCCAGTAGTGTGACAGAGAACACTGAAGCTTTCTTT. Residues: CASSVTENTEAFF.

Turning to this clone: A read error may produce the germline difference seen at one junction end. This rearrangement joins TRBV7-7 to TRBJ2-1; TRBD2 might be the D (6 bases). The CDR3 length is 13 residues. Germline V CDR1 and CDR2: SSHAT, FNYEAQ (reference sequence). The chain's CDR3 is CASSQGGFNEQFF. DNA of the CDR3: TGTGCTAGCAGCCAGGGAGGCTTTAATGAGCAGTTCTTC.

The genes are TRBV5-1 and TRBJ1-5; 10 bases map to TRBD1. CDR3 length: 15 amino acids. The germline V gene has CDR1 SGHRS and CDR2 YFSETQ. V was clipped by 4 bases and J by 5 bases; unmatched bases: 6. The CDR3 DNA reads as TGCGCCAGCAGCGAGGGACAGGGGAGGGATCAGCCCCAGCATTTT. Translating it yields CASSEGQGRDQPQHF.

This chain joins TRBV19 and TRBJ2-1; tentatively, D is TRBD2 (6 bases). CDR1 is LNHDA, CDR2 SQIVND, per germline (reference sequence). Trimming cost V 7 bases and J 4 bases, with 20 bases left between them. This CDR3 contains 16 residues. CDR3 coding DNA: TGTGCCAGTACCCTAGGGCGGGGCGCTTTGTACAATGAGCAGTTCTTC. Its protein is CASTLGRGALYNEQFF. Complete variable domain (other parts from reference TRBV19 and TRBJ2-1): DGGITQSPKYLFRKEGQNVTLSCEQNLNHDAMYWYRQDPGQGLRLIYYSQIVNDFQKGDIAEGYSVSREKKESFPLTVTSAQKNPTAFYLCASTLGRGALYNEQFFGPGTRLTVL.

The chain links TRBV23-1 to TRBJ2-3; 9 positions agree with TRBD1. TRBV23-1 is identified as an open reading frame with a role that is uncertain. This CDR3 contains 14 residues. V dropped 8 bases and J dropped 5; count of bases not matched to a gene: 8. Here the CDR3 DNA reads TGCGCCAGCGGACGACAGGGGGAAGGAGATACGCAGTATTTT. This translates into CASGRQGEGDTQYF.

This CDR3 is CASSVARGARYEQFF. The CDR3 nucleotides are TGTGCCAGCAGCGTAGCACGGGGGGCTAGGTATGAGCAGTTCTTC. The chain combines TRBV9 with TRBJ2-1; D possibly corresponds to TRBD2 (7 bases). V was pared by 0 bases and J by 8 bases, with 15 bases between. The CDR3 runs 15 residues. Germline-derived CDR1 and CDR2 are SGDLS and YYNGEE.

Here the CDR3 DNA reads TGTGCCAGCAGCACAAACAGGGGGCTGGACACTGAAGCTTTCTTT. Residues: CASSTNRGLDTEAFF. J is TRBJ1-1 and V is TRBV7-2; 9 bases map to TRBD1. The CDR3 sequence is 15 residues long. V dropped 5 bases and J dropped 3; count of bases not matched to a gene: 7. The germline CDR1 and CDR2 sequences are SGHTA and FQGNSA.